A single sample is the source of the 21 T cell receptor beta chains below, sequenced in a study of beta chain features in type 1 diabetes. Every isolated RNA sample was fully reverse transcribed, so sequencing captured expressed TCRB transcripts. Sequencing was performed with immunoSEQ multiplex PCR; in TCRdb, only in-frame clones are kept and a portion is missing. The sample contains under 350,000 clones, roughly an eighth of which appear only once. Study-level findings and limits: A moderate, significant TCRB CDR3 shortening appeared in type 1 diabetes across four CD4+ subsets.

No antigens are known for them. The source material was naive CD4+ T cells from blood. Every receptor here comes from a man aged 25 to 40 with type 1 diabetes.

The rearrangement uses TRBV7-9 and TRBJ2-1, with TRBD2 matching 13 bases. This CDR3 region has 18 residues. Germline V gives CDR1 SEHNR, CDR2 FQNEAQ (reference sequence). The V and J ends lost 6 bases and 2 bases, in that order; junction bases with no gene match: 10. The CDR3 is CASSWTSGGPPPYNEQFF. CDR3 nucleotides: TGTGCCAGCAGTTGGACTAGCGGGGGCCCGCCCCCCTACAATGAGCAGTTCTTC.

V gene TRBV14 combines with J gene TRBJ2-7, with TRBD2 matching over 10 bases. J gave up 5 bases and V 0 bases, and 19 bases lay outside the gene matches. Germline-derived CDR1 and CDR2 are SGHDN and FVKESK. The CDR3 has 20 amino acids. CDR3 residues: CASSQERSSRLAGLPHEQYF. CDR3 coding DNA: TGTGCCAGCAGCCAAGAGCGGAGTAGCAGACTAGCGGGCCTCCCCCACGAGCAGTACTTC.

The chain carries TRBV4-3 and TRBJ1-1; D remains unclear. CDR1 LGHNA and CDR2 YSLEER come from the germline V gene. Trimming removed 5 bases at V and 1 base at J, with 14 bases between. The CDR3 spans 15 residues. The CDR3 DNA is TGCGCCAGCAGCGTCCCTAGGCGCGCGAACACTGAAGCTTTCTTT. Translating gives CASSVPRRANTEAFF.

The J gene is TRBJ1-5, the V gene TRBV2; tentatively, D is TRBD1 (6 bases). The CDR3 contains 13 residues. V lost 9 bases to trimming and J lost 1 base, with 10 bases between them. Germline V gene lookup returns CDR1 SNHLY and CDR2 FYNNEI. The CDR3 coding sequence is TGTGCCAGTGATGGACAGAGCAATCAGCCCCAGCATTTT. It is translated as CASDGQSNQPQHF. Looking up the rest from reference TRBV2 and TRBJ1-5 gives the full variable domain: EPEVTQTPSHQVTQMGQEVILRCVPISNHLYFYWYRQILGQKVEFLVSFYNNEISEKSEIFDDQFSVERPDGSNFTLKIRSTKLEDSAMYFCASDGQSNQPQHFGDGTRLSIL.

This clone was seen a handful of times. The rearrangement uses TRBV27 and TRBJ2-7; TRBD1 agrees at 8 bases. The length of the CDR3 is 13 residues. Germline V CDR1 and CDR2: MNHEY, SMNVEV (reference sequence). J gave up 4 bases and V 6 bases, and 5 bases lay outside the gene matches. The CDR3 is CASRWTGKYEQYF. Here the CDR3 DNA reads TGTGCCAGCAGGTGGACAGGGAAATACGAGCAGTACTTC.

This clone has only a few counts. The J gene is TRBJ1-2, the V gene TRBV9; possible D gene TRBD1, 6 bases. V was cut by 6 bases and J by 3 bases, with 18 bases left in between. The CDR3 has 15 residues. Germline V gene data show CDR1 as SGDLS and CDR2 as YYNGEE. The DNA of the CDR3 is TGTGCCAGCACCTCACAGGGCCAGGGATACTATGGCTACACCTTC. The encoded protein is CASTSQGQGYYGYTF.

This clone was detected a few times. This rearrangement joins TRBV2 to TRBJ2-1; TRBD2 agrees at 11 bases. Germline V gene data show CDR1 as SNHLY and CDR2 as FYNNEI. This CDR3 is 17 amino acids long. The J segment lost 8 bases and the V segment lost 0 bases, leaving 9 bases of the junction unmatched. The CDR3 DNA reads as TGTGCCAGCAGTGAAGCCCCACTAGCGGGAGCGCGGGATGAGCAGTTCTTC. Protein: CASSEAPLAGARDEQFF.

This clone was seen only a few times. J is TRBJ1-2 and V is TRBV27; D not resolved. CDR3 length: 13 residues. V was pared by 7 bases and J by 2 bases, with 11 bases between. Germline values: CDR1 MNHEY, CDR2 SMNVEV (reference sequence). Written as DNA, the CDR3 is TGTGCCAGCACTCCCGGAGGGAACTATGGCTACACCTTC. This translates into CASTPGGNYGYTF.

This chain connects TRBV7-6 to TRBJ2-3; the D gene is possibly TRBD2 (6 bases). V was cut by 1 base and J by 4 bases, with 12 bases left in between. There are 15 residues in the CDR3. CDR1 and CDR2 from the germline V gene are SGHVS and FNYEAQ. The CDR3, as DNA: TGTGCCAGCAGCTTAGACTTGTGGAGGGCAGATACGCAGTATTTT. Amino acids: CASSLDLWRADTQYF.

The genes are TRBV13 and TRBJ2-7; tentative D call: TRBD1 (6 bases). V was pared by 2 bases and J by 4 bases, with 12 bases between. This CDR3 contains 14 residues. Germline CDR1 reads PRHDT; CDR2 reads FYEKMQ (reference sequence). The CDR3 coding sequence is TGTGCCAGCAGCTTAAACAGGGCCCAATACGAGCAGTACTTC. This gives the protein CASSLNRAQYEQYF.

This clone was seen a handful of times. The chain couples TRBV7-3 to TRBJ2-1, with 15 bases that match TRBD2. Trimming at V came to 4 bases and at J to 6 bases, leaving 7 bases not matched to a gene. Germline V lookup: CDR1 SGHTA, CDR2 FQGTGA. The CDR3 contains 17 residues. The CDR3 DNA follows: TGTGCCAGCAGCTCCGGGACTAGCGGGAGGACTAGCAATGAGCAGTTCTTC. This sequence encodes CASSSGTSGRTSNEQFF. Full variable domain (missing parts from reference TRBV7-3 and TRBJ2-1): GAGVSQTPSNKVTEKGKYVELRCDPISGHTALYWYRQSLGQGPEFLIYFQGTGAADDSGLPNDRFFAVRPEGSVSTLKIQRTERGDSAVYLCASSSGTSGRTSNEQFFGPGTRLTVL.

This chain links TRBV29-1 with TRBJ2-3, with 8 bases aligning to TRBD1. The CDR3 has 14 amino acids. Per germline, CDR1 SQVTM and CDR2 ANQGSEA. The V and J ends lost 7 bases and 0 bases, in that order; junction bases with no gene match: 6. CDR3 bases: TGCAGCGCTAGACAGGGGTCTAGCACAGATACGCAGTATTTT. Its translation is CSARQGSSTDTQYF.

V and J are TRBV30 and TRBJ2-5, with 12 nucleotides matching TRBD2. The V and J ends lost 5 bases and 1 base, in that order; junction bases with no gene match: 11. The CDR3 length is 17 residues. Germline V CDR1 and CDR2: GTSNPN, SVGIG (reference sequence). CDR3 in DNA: TGTGCCTGGGATCCCTATAGGACTAGCGGGATCCAAGAGACCCAGTACTTC. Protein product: CAWDPYRTSGIQETQYF.

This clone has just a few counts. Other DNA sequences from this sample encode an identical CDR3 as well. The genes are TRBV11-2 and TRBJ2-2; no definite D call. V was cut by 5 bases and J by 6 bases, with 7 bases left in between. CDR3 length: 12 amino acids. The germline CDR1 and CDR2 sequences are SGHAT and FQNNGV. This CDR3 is CASSPRSGELFF. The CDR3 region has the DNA TGTGCCAGCAGCCCCAGGTCCGGGGAGCTGTTTTTT.

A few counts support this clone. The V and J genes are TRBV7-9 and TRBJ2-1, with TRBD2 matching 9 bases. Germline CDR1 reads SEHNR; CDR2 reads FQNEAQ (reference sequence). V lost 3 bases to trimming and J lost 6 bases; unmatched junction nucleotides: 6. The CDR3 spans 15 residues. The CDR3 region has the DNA TGTGCCAGCAGCTTGGGGGTGACTAGCGGCAATGAGCAGTTCTTC. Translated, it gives CASSLGVTSGNEQFF.

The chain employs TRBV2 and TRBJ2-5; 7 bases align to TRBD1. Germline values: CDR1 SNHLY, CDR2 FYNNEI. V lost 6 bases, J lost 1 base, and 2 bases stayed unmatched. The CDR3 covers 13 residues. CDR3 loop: CASSGDSQETQYF. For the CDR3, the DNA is TGTGCCAGCAGCGGGGACAGCCAAGAGACCCAGTACTTC.

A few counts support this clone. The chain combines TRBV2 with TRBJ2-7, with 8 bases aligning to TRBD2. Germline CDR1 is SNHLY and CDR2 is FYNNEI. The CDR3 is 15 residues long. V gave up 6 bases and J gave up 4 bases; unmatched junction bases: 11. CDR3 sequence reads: CASSRGLADRYEQYF. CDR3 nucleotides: TGTGCCAGCAGCCGCGGACTAGCTGATAGATACGAGCAGTACTTC. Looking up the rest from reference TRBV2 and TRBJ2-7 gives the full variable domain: EPEVTQTPSHQVTQMGQEVILRCVPISNHLYFYWYRQILGQKVEFLVSFYNNEISEKSEIFDDQFSVERPDGSNFTLKIRSTKLEDSAMYFCASSRGLADRYEQYFGPGTRLTVT.

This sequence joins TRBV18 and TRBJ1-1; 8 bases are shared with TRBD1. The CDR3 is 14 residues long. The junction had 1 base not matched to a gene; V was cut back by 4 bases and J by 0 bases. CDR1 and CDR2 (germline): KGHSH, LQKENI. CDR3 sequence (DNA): TGTGCCAGCTCACTGACAGGGGTGAACACTGAAGCTTTCTTT. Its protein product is CASSLTGVNTEAFF. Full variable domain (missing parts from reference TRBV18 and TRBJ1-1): NAGVMQNPRHLVRRRGQEARLRCSPMKGHSHVYWYRQLPEEGLKFMVYLQKENIIDESGMPKERFSAEFPKEGPSILRIQQVVRGDSAAYFCASSLTGVNTEAFFGQGTRLTVV.

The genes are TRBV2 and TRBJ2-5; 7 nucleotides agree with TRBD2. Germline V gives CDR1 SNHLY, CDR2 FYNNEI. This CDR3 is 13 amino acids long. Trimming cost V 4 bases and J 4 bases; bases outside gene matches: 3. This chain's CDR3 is CASSATSRETQYF. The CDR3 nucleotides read TGTGCCAGCAGTGCGACTAGCCGAGAGACCCAGTACTTC.

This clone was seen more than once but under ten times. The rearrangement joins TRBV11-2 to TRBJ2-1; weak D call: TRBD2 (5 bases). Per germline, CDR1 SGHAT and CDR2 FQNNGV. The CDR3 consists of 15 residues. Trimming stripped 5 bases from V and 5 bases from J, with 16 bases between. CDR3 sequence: CASSPARGFHNEQFF. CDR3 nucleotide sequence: TGTGCCAGCAGCCCTGCACGGGGATTCCACAATGAGCAGTTCTTC.

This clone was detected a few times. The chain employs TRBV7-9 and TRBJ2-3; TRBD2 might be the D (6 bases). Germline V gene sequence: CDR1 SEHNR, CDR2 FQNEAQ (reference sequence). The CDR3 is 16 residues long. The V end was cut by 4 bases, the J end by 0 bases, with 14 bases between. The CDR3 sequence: CASSSVAVFSTDTQYF. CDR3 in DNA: TGTGCCAGCAGCTCCGTAGCGGTATTTAGCACAGATACGCAGTATTTT. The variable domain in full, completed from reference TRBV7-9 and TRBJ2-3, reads DTGVSQNPRHKITKRGQNVTFRCDPISEHNRLYWYRQTLGQGPEFLTYFQNEAQLEKSRLLSDRFSAERPKGSFSTLEIQRTEQGDSAMYLCASSSVAVFSTDTQYFGPGTRLTVL.